Reported below is one TCR beta chain. Its specificity is not known. These data belong to a study of T cell responses to AZD1222 COVID-19 vaccine. The data were produced by immunoSEQ multiplex PCR, yet TCRdb's version contains in-frame clones alone and is incomplete. The sample records about 99,000 clones, over 85% being singletons. Study-level findings and limits: Females outnumbered males among donors, who were mostly white British; clonal diversity was possibly underestimated. No repertoire was sampled before or during the peak T cell response, only after it.

This TCR derives from an adult in good health. Sample: peripheral blood, taken on day 0 of AZD1222 vaccination.

The CDR3 protein is CAKEADTQYF. Here the CDR3 DNA reads TGTGCCAAGGAAGCAGATACGCAGTATTTT. The rearrangement uses TRBV5-8 and TRBJ2-3; D not certain. The CDR3 spans 10 residues. Trimming removed 9 bases from V and 4 bases from J, with 6 bases in between. The V gene's germline CDR1 is SGHTS and CDR2 YDEGEE.